This passage covers 28 T cell receptor beta chains from one sample sequenced in a study of T cell changes during pregnancy in multiple sclerosis. Only in-frame clones appear in the TCRdb table, and some are missing; sequencing was by immunoSEQ multiplex PCR. The sample shows over 25,000 clones, about nine tenths of them seen only once. The starting material was CD8+ T cells from peripheral blood mononuclear cells, obtained in the second trimester of pregnancy. Receptors originate from a female donor with multiple sclerosis, enrolled in a pregnancy study.

V usage is TRBV28 and J usage is TRBJ1-2; D gene ambiguous. CDR1 and CDR2 from the germline V gene are MDHEN and SYDVKM. This CDR3 is 11 amino acids long. V shed 3 bases and J shed 3 bases, with 2 bases lying between them. CDR3: CASSFDYGYTF. The CDR3 DNA is TGTGCCAGCAGTTTCGACTATGGCTACACCTTC.

The gene calls are TRBV28 and TRBJ2-7; 15 bases agree with TRBD2. V was clipped by 6 bases and J by 2 bases; unmatched bases: 14. CDR3 length: 19 residues. Germline lookup yields CDR1 MDHEN and CDR2 SYDVKM. The CDR3 is CASSLPGRTSGGETYEQYF. For the CDR3, the DNA is TGTGCCAGCAGCCTCCCTGGGCGGACTAGCGGGGGGGAAACCTACGAGCAGTACTTC.

This clone has only one observation. This chain uses TRBV10-2 with TRBJ2-1; TRBD2 agrees at 7 bases. Trimming at V came to 3 bases and at J to 6 bases, leaving 8 bases not matched to a gene. In germline, CDR1 is WSHSY, CDR2 SAAADI. The CDR3 is 15 amino acids. The CDR3 sequence is CASSDSAGRGNEQFF. The CDR3 DNA reads TGCGCCAGCAGTGATTCAGCGGGAAGAGGCAATGAGCAGTTCTTC.

V is TRBV11-2 and J is TRBJ1-2; 7 nucleotides match TRBD1. Germline V gives CDR1 SGHAT, CDR2 FQNNGV. Unmatched junction bases numbered 8, after V lost 6 bases and J lost 4 bases. The CDR3 consists of 14 residues. In DNA, the CDR3 is TGTGCCAGCAGTATGACAGGGAGCGGCTATGGCTACACCTTC. Residues: CASSMTGSGYGYTF.

The chain uses TRBV30 and TRBJ1-1; D is unresolved. The germline V and J ends were trimmed by 0 bases and 0 bases, with 5 bases remaining between them. This CDR3 contains 13 residues. From germline, CDR1 is GTSNPN and CDR2 SVGIG (reference sequence). As DNA, the CDR3 is TGTGCCTGGAGTGTACTCGTGAACACTGAAGCTTTCTTT. It is translated as CAWSVLVNTEAFF.

This chain's CDR3 is CASSPNGRGAQETQYF. CDR3 nucleotide sequence: TGTGCCAGTAGTCCAAATGGGCGGGGGGCCCAAGAGACCCAGTACTTC. The J gene is TRBJ2-5, the V gene TRBV19, with 8 positions matching TRBD2. Germline V gene sequence: CDR1 LNHDA, CDR2 SQIVND (reference sequence). This CDR3 spans 16 amino acids. Germline trimming cut 5 bases from V and 1 base from J; bases unmatched to any gene: 9.

V is TRBV11-3 and J is TRBJ2-1; perhaps TRBD2 as D (5 bases). The germline V gene encodes CDR1 SGHNT and CDR2 YENEEA. The CDR3 spans 15 residues. Deletions cut 8 bases from V and 6 bases from J, with 20 bases between. CDR3 DNA sequence: TGTGCCAGCCTAAGGGAGACCCCTTTCGGCAATGAGCAGTTCTTC. Amino acids: CASLRETPFGNEQFF.

The sample holds a few counts of this clone. This sequence joins TRBV4-3 and TRBJ1-1; no clear D. V lost 4 bases, J lost 7 bases, and 13 bases lay in between. This CDR3 has 13 amino acids. CDR1 and CDR2 (germline): LGHNA, YSLEER. DNA for the CDR3: TGCGCCAGCAGCCCTACCGGTAGTTTTGAAGCTTTCTTT. It codes for CASSPTGSFEAFF.

The chain employs TRBV7-9 and TRBJ2-2; 8 nucleotides line up with TRBD1. Germline CDR1 is SEHNR and CDR2 is FQNEAQ (reference sequence). The J segment lost 7 bases and the V segment lost 8 bases, leaving 18 bases of the junction unmatched. This CDR3 is built from 17 residues. CDR3 amino acids: CASRDFRGQGAGGELFF. The CDR3 bases are TGTGCCAGCCGCGATTTCCGCGGGCAGGGGGCCGGCGGGGAGCTGTTTTTT.

This sequence joins TRBV12-5 and TRBJ2-5; 9 nucleotides agree with TRBD1. CDR1 LGHNT and CDR2 FRNRAP come from the germline V gene. The CDR3 sequence is 17 residues long. V was clipped by 6 bases and J by 4 bases; unmatched bases: 15. The CDR3 reads CASGRLGQGGPGETQYF. Written as DNA, the CDR3 is TGTGCTAGTGGCCGATTGGGACAGGGAGGACCGGGAGAGACCCAGTACTTC.

The chain employs TRBV7-9 and TRBJ1-6; D remains unclear. V gave up 5 bases and J gave up 13 bases, with 18 bases separating them. The CDR3 covers 14 residues. CDR1 is SEHNR, CDR2 FQNEAQ, per germline (reference sequence). The CDR3 here is CASSPAATPSPLHF. CDR3 sequence (DNA): TGTGCCAGCAGCCCCGCGGCGACCCCATCTCCCCTCCACTTT.

This clone turned up a few times. This sequence joins TRBV9 and TRBJ2-5; 9 bases agree with TRBD1. Germline values: CDR1 SGDLS, CDR2 YYNGEE. The CDR3 runs to 14 residues. V was clipped by 0 bases and J by 5 bases; unmatched bases: 2. Written as DNA, the CDR3 is TGTGCCAGCAGCGTAGTCGGGACAGGGGAGACCCAGTACTTC. Translating it yields CASSVVGTGETQYF.

V is TRBV28 and J is TRBJ2-7, with D perhaps TRBD1 (6 bases). V was pared by 3 bases and J by 6 bases, with 15 bases between. This CDR3 spans 14 amino acids. The germline CDR1 and CDR2 sequences are MDHEN and SYDVKM. Here the CDR3 DNA reads TGTGCCAGCAGTTTTGGGGGCGTCCGGGGCGAGCAGTACTTC. Encoded protein: CASSFGGVRGEQYF.

The chain carries TRBV7-8 and TRBJ2-3, with 8 positions matching TRBD1. Germline V gene data show CDR1 as SGHVS and CDR2 as FQNEAQ. V lost 2 bases, J lost 2 bases, and 9 bases stayed unmatched. CDR3 length: 17 amino acids. In DNA, the CDR3 is TGTGCCAGCAGCTTATACGAGCAGGGGGCGCACACAGATACGCAGTATTTT. This sequence encodes CASSLYEQGAHTDTQYF.

This clone has just one count. The chain combines TRBV5-1 with TRBJ1-2, with 9 bases that match TRBD1. Germline V gene sequence: CDR1 SGHRS, CDR2 YFSETQ. This CDR3 has 13 residues. The junction had 4 bases not matched to a gene; V was cut back by 2 bases and J by 8 bases. DNA for the CDR3: TGCGCCAGCAGCTTACAGGGGGCAGACGGCTACACCTTC. Translation: CASSLQGADGYTF.

The chain is built from TRBV10-3 and TRBJ1-2; D gene uncertain. The CDR3 contains 17 residues. The V end lost 2 bases, the J end lost 1 base, and 17 bases lay between the germline ends. Germline CDR1 and CDR2: ENHRY and SYGVKD. For the CDR3, the DNA is TGTGCCATCAGTGAGGGGTTCCCTTCAGGTTTTAACTATGGCTACACCTTC. Translating it yields CAISEGFPSGFNYGYTF.

The chain has TRBV4-1 and TRBJ2-7, with D uncertain. Trimming shortened V by 3 bases and J by 1 base, and 7 bases separated the two germline ends. There are 13 residues in the CDR3. From germline, CDR1 is MGHRA and CDR2 YSYEKL. CDR3 sequence: CASSHPRSYEQYF. The CDR3 DNA is TGCGCCAGCAGCCACCCCAGATCCTACGAGCAGTACTTC.

By frequency in the sample, this clone is medium-sized. The chain has TRBV7-2 and TRBJ1-6, with D maybe TRBD1 (6 bases). Germline assignment: CDR1 SGHTA and CDR2 FQGNSA. The V gene lost 2 bases and the J gene lost 10 bases, with 12 bases spanning the gap. The CDR3 contains 14 residues. The CDR3 spells CASSLIGGGSPLHF. CDR3 in DNA: TGTGCCAGCAGCTTAATTGGGGGCGGGTCACCCCTCCACTTT. Using reference TRBV7-2 and TRBJ1-6 for the parts outside the CDR3, the full variable domain is GAGVSQSPSNKVTEKGKDVELRCDPISGHTALYWYRQSLGQGLEFLIYFQGNSAPDKSGLPSDRFSAERTGGSVSTLTIQRTQQEDSAVYLCASSLIGGGSPLHFGNGTRLTVT.

The chain employs TRBV29-1 and TRBJ2-1; 7 nucleotides agree with TRBD1. Germline V gene lookup returns CDR1 SQVTM and CDR2 ANQGSEA. The CDR3 spans 14 residues. V lost 4 bases and J lost 1; bases outside the gene matches: 4. The CDR3 spells CSVASGGSYNEQFF. DNA for the CDR3: TGCAGCGTTGCTTCAGGGGGTTCCTACAATGAGCAGTTCTTC.

This chain links TRBV15 with TRBJ2-5; maybe TRBD1 (6 bases). Trimming left V 3 bases short and J 3 bases short, with 14 bases between. The CDR3 has 15 amino acids. From germline, CDR1 is LNHNV and CDR2 YYDKDF (reference sequence). Here the CDR3 reads CATSRLQGFEETQYF. CDR3 DNA: TGTGCCACCAGCAGGCTACAGGGTTTTGAAGAGACCCAGTACTTC.

The rearrangement joins TRBV7-9 to TRBJ2-7; D unclear. Looked up from germline, CDR1 is SEHNR and CDR2 is FQNEAQ (reference sequence). V shed 1 base and J shed 2 bases, with 15 bases lying between them. This CDR3 is 16 amino acids long. The CDR3 is CASSLGSARLTYEQYF. As DNA, the CDR3 is TGTGCCAGCAGCTTAGGTTCTGCGAGACTCACCTACGAGCAGTACTTC.

Only one count was recorded for this clone. This chain connects TRBV6-5 to TRBJ1-1; weak D call: TRBD1 (5 bases). This CDR3 has 14 residues. Germline CDR1 is MNHEY and CDR2 is SVGAGI. V lost 9 bases to trimming and J lost 5 bases, with 19 bases between them. The CDR3 region has the DNA TGTGCCAGTTGCGCCTCAGGGATTGGGACTGAAGCTTTCTTT. This encodes CASCASGIGTEAFF.

V usage is TRBV4-3 and J usage is TRBJ1-5; D is unclear. The germline gives CDR1 LGHNA, CDR2 YSLEER. Trimming cost V 0 bases and J 3 bases, with 15 bases left between them. This CDR3 comprises 17 residues. CDR3 sequence reads: CASSQDFAELANQPQHF. The CDR3 DNA sequence: TGCGCCAGCAGCCAAGATTTTGCGGAATTGGCCAATCAGCCCCAGCATTTT.

The rearrangement links TRBV9 to TRBJ2-3; 9 bases are shared with TRBD2. This CDR3 contains 17 residues. CDR1 is SGDLS, CDR2 YYNGEE, per germline. The ends lost 0 bases at V and 0 bases at J; junction bases unmatched: 5. The chain's CDR3 is CASSVETSGLSTDTQYF. In DNA form, the CDR3 reads TGTGCCAGCAGCGTAGAGACTAGCGGCTTAAGCACAGATACGCAGTATTTT.

Here the CDR3 reads CAWSPAAAYEQYF. In nucleotides, the CDR3 is TGTGCCTGGAGTCCGGCGGCCGCCTACGAGCAGTACTTC. This chain connects TRBV30 to TRBJ2-7; D remains ambiguous. Germline CDR1 and CDR2: GTSNPN and SVGIG (reference sequence). This CDR3 spans 13 amino acids. Trimming removed 2 bases at V and 2 bases at J, with 10 bases between. The whole variable domain, remainder taken from reference TRBV30 and TRBJ2-7, is SQTIHQWPATLVQPVGSPLSLECTVEGTSNPNLYWYRQAAGRGLQLLFYSVGIGQISSEVPQNLSASRPQDRQFILSSKKLLLSDSGFYLCAWSPAAAYEQYFGPGTRLTVT.

V gene TRBV14 combines with J gene TRBJ2-5, with TRBD2 identical over 8 bases. The J segment lost 5 bases and the V segment lost 4 bases, leaving 12 bases of the junction unmatched. This CDR3 is 16 amino acids long. Germline V gene lookup returns CDR1 SGHDN and CDR2 FVKESK. In nucleotides, the CDR3 is TGTGCCAGCAGCCCCCGGGGTAGCGGGACCGGTGAGACCCAGTACTTC. Translating it yields CASSPRGSGTGETQYF.

The chain links TRBV28 to TRBJ2-2, with D tentatively TRBD1 (5 bases). The CDR3 loop spans 15 amino acids. V lost 3 bases and J lost 8, with 16 bases in between. CDR1 and CDR2 from the germline V gene are MDHEN and SYDVKM. CDR3 nucleotide sequence: TGTGCCAGCAGTTTTGAGGACACCGTTTTTGGGGAGCTGTTTTTT. This codes for CASSFEDTVFGELFF.

The chain uses TRBV27 and TRBJ2-3, with D perhaps matching TRBD2 (5 bases). This CDR3 region has 18 residues. Per the germline V gene, CDR1 is MNHEY and CDR2 is SMNVEV (reference sequence). Trimming cost V 0 bases and J 0 bases, with 16 bases left between them. The CDR3 spells CASSLSALAITSTDTQYF. The CDR3 nucleotides read TGTGCCAGCAGTTTATCCGCTTTAGCGATCACTAGCACAGATACGCAGTATTTT.